This is a list of T cell receptor beta chains from one sample in a study of CD8 T cells in ankylosing spondylitis. TCRdb reprocessed the 5' RACE reads with MiXCR, giving one entry per CDR3 protein. The repertoire holds just over 300,000 distinct CDR3 sequences, with more than 20% as singletons. Sequenced input: blood, either unsorted or a sorted T cell fraction (not recorded which). The receptors were gathered from a female donor with ankylosing spondylitis or in good health (not recorded which). Each CDR3 is given with its conserved first and last residue. Each record gives: J gene, clone size, D gene, V gene, CDR3 protein, CDR3 DNA. The D gene is left open where the match is weak. Part of the rows lack a size; the others show once, few, many or a class for expanded clones.

>TRBJ2-1|-|TRBD2|TRBV20-1
CSAHFSGRAYNEQFF
TGCAGTGCCCACTTTAGCGGGAGGGCCTACAATGAGCAGTTCTTC
>TRBJ2-5|few|-|TRBV6-4
CATFKPQETQYF
TGTGCCACGTTCAAACCCCAAGAGACCCAGTACTTC
>TRBJ2-3|-|-|TRBV2
CASSEMSLGATDTQYF
TGTGCCAGCAGTGAAATGAGTTTGGGGGCTACAGATACGCAGTATTTT
>TRBJ1-3|few|-|TRBV20-1
CSARQSSGNTIYF
TGCAGTGCTAGGCAGAGCTCTGGAAACACCATATATTTT
>TRBJ2-1|-|-|TRBV5-1
CATSSGGPRGNEQFF
TGCGCCACAAGCTCTGGCGGACCCAGAGGGAATGAGCAGTTCTTC
>TRBJ2-3|few|TRBD2|TRBV20-1
CSASSSGVVDTQYF
TGCAGTGCTAGTTCTAGCGGGGTGGTTGATACGCAGTATTTT
>TRBJ2-7|few|TRBD2|TRBV29-1
CSALTSGRFLSYEQYF
TGCAGCGCCCTGACTAGCGGGAGGTTCCTCTCCTACGAGCAGTACTTC
>TRBJ2-5|few|TRBD1|TRBV6-2/TRBV6-3
CASSYDRGQTQYF
TGTGCCAGCAGTTACGACAGGGGACAGACCCAGTACTTC
>TRBJ2-7|many|TRBD2|TRBV12-3/TRBV12-4
CASSRLAGGRNDEQYF
TGTGCCAGCAGTAGGCTAGCGGGAGGGAGGAACGACGAGCAGTACTTC
>TRBJ2-5|-|-|TRBV30
CAWSPGTPETQYF
TGTGCCTGGAGCCCAGGGACCCCGGAGACCCAGTACTTC
>TRBJ1-1|-|-|TRBV12-3/TRBV12-4
CASTRWNTEAFF
TGTGCCAGCACCCGGTGGAACACTGAAGCTTTCTTT
>TRBJ1-2|few|-|TRBV29-1
CSVGLDDPDSRGYTF
TGCAGCGTTGGTTTGGACGACCCCGACTCGCGGGGCTACACCTTC
>TRBJ1-2|many|-|TRBV29-1
CSVESAAEDGYTF
TGCAGCGTTGAATCGGCGGCAGAAGATGGCTACACCTTC
>TRBJ1-5|-|TRBD1|TRBV28
CASSFSGQGIGQPQHF
TGTGCCAGCAGTTTCTCAGGACAGGGTATCGGTCAGCCCCAGCATTTT
>TRBJ2-2|many|-|TRBV29-1
CSVEPDRSGELFF
TGCAGCGTTGAGCCCGATAGGTCCGGGGAGCTGTTTTTT
>TRBJ1-2|-|-|TRBV19
CASSTPGSANYGYTF
TGTGCCAGTAGTACTCCAGGGTCGGCTAACTATGGCTACACCTTC
>TRBJ2-3|many|-|TRBV4-3
CASSRGRTDTQYF
TGCGCCAGCAGCCGGGGTCGTACAGATACGCAGTATTTT
>TRBJ2-7|-|-|TRBV20-1
CSAQMWGTGAWGYEQYF
TGCAGTGCCCAGATGTGGGGGACCGGGGCCTGGGGCTACGAGCAGTACTTC
>TRBJ1-3|many|-|TRBV5-8
CASSLGTGSGNTIYF
TGTGCCAGCAGCCTCGGGACGGGGTCAGGAAACACCATATATTTT
>TRBJ1-3|-|-|TRBV13
CASSLGRRRNTIYF
TGTGCCAGCAGCTTGGGGAGGCGACGGAACACCATATATTTT
>TRBJ2-2|-|-|TRBV11-2
CASSSPGGELFF
TGTGCCAGCAGCTCGCCGGGCGGGGAGCTGTTTTTT
>TRBJ2-1|few|TRBD2|TRBV9
CASSLGTSGSWHEQFF
TGTGCCAGCAGCCTCGGGACTAGCGGGAGCTGGCATGAGCAGTTCTTC
>TRBJ1-1|few|-|TRBV20-1
CSASAPRGNTEAFF
TGCAGTGCCAGCGCTCCCCGGGGGAACACTGAAGCTTTCTTT
>TRBJ1-5|-|-|TRBV20-1
CSAQQGNQPQHF
TGCAGTGCCCAACAGGGTAATCAGCCCCAGCATTTT
>TRBJ2-7|-|-|TRBV7-9
CASSLTTGFEQYF
TGTGCCAGCAGCTTAACTACAGGGTTCGAGCAGTACTTC
>TRBJ2-1|many|-|TRBV12-3/TRBV12-4
CASTPRDTYNEQFF
TGTGCCAGCACCCCAAGGGACACGTACAATGAGCAGTTCTTC
>TRBJ1-1|-|TRBD1|TRBV20-1
CSAPGQGENTEAFF
TGCAGTGCTCCCGGACAGGGGGAGAATACTGAAGCTTTCTTT
>TRBJ2-7|-|TRBD1|TRBV4-3
CASSQGMGQGGGEQYF
TGCGCCAGCAGCCAAGGGATGGGACAGGGGGGGGGTGAGCAGTACTTC
>TRBJ1-1|few|TRBD1|TRBV20-1
CSARDRGRGDTEAFF
TGCAGTGCTAGAGATCGGGGCAGGGGGGACACTGAAGCTTTCTTT
>TRBJ2-1|few|TRBD1|TRBV7-8
CASSTEAGQGGNEQFF
TGTGCCAGCAGCACCGAGGCGGGACAGGGAGGCAATGAGCAGTTCTTC
>TRBJ2-7|-|-|TRBV20-1
CSARDGSGNEQYF
TGCAGTGCTAGGGACGGGAGTGGTAACGAGCAGTACTTC
>TRBJ2-3|-|-|TRBV6-2/TRBV6-3
CASSRTGGGRTDTQYF
TGTGCCAGCTCGAGAACTGGAGGGGGGCGCACAGATACGCAGTATTTT
>TRBJ2-6|few|-|TRBV6-5
CASSFLNPGANVLTF
TGTGCCAGCAGTTTCCTAAATCCTGGGGCCAACGTCCTGACTTTC
>TRBJ2-7|-|TRBD2|TRBV20-1
CSANAGDPYEQYF
TGCAGTGCAAATGCGGGGGACCCCTACGAGCAGTACTTC
>TRBJ1-4|-|-|TRBV6-2/TRBV6-3
CASSYSTMRMFF
TGTGCCAGCAGTTACTCGACTATGAGGATGTTTTTT
>TRBJ2-1|few|-|TRBV15
CATSRDRGVGQSDRNEQFF
TGTGCCACCAGCAGAGATAGGGGGGTGGGGCAGTCGGATCGCAATGAGCAGTTCTTC
>TRBJ2-1|many|TRBD2|TRBV4-3
CASSQDHSGRINEQFF
TGCGCCAGCAGCCAAGACCATAGCGGGCGGATCAATGAGCAGTTCTTC
>TRBJ2-1|few|-|TRBV7-9
CASSLQLLYSYNEQFF
TGTGCCAGCAGCTTACAATTGCTGTACTCCTACAATGAGCAGTTCTTC
>TRBJ2-3|-|-|TRBV5-5
CASKLRDTDTQYF
TGTGCCAGCAAGCTAAGGGACACAGATACGCAGTATTTT
>TRBJ1-2|-|TRBD1|TRBV6-2/TRBV6-3
CATSGGLEGYTF
TGTGCCACGTCAGGGGGCCTTGAAGGCTACACCTTC
>TRBJ1-5|many|-|TRBV12-3/TRBV12-4
CASSLRMLNQPQHF
TGTGCCAGCAGTTTGAGGATGTTAAATCAGCCCCAGCATTTT
>TRBJ2-6|-|-|TRBV18
CASSPGFTASGANVLTF
TGTGCCAGCTCACCGGGATTTACTGCCTCTGGGGCCAACGTCCTGACTTTC
>TRBJ2-2|few|TRBD1|TRBV28
CASTPGQGIAGELFF
TGTGCCAGCACCCCGGGACAGGGGATCGCCGGGGAGCTGTTTTTT
>TRBJ2-1|-|TRBD2|TRBV6-1
CATRTSGTAYNEQFF
TGTGCCACCCGGACTAGCGGGACCGCCTACAATGAGCAGTTCTTC
>TRBJ2-2|-|-|TRBV12-3/TRBV12-4
CASIDKTRFAGELFF
TGTGCCAGCATCGACAAGACTAGATTCGCCGGGGAGCTGTTTTTT
>TRBJ1-1|-|-|TRBV9
CASSVGVMNTEAFF
TGTGCCAGCAGCGTGGGGGTTATGAACACTGAAGCTTTCTTT